This entry lists 11 T cell receptor beta chains sequenced from one sample in a study of regulatory T cells in long-lasting Graves disease. Time point denoted: newly diagnosed GD, antithyroid drugs for less than 3 months. There was RNA extracted from PBMCs, and the TCR library was made from it. TCR beta libraries were built with iRepertoire HTBI primers and Arm-PCR of CDR3 regions. TCRdb re-derived calls from the multiplex PCR reads in MiXCR, one entry per CDR3 protein. The sample consists of hundreds of thousands of distinct CDR3 sequences, roughly 13% of them appearing once. These data were also reused for a study on T cells in Graves' hyperthyroidism and ophthalmopathy.

This specimen was peripheral blood mononuclear cells (PBMCs), taken at new diagnosis, from a patient treated with antithyroid drugs. These receptor sequences come from a man aged 25 to 45 with Graves disease.

This clonotype was observed many times. V and J are TRBV24-1 and TRBJ2-5; the D gene is possibly TRBD1 (6 bases). The CDR3 is 13 residues long. The V end lost 6 bases, the J end lost 4 bases, and 11 bases lay between the germline ends. CDR1 and CDR2 (germline): KGHDR, SFDVKD. The CDR3 sequence is CATSYRAGETQYF. In DNA form, the CDR3 reads TGTGCCACCAGTTACAGGGCCGGAGAGACCCAGTACTTC.

This clonotype was picked up a small number of times. V and J are TRBV6-1 and TRBJ2-1, with 7 bases matching TRBD2. This CDR3 is built from 16 residues. CDR1 is MNHNS, CDR2 SASEGT, per germline. V shed 2 bases, J shed 7 bases, and the junction held 11 bases outside the gene matches. Written as DNA, the CDR3 is TGTGCCAGCAGTGAATCTGCTGGGGGGAGGGGTAATGAGCAGTTCTTC. Translation gives CASSESAGGRGNEQFF.

This clonotype was counted a few times. The chain carries TRBV12-3 or TRBV12-4 and TRBJ2-4, with 7 bases identical to TRBD1. Trimming removed 6 bases from V and 7 bases from J; junction bases left unmatched: 9. CDR3 size: 14 residues. In DNA form, the CDR3 reads TGTGCCAGCAGGCCTAGGGGGCTTGGGAACATTCAGTACTTC. It codes for CASRPRGLGNIQYF.

The rearrangement uses TRBV12-3 or TRBV12-4 and TRBJ2-3, with D perhaps matching TRBD1 or TRBD2 (5 bases each). The CDR3 contains 15 residues. V lost 5 bases to trimming and J lost 0 bases, with 12 bases between them. This CDR3 is CASSPRDGSTDTQYF. The DNA for the CDR3 is TGTGCCAGCAGTCCCCGGGACGGTAGCACAGATACGCAGTATTTT.

This clonotype has ten or more counts. The CDR3 DNA is TGTGCCATCGCCACCCCAACGAGAAACCCGGGACTAGCGGGAGGGCCCCCTCAAGAGACCCAGTACTTC. Translating it yields CAIATPTRNPGLAGGPPQETQYF. The V call is TRBV10-3, the J call TRBJ2-5; 16 positions agree with TRBD2. The CDR3 runs 23 residues. The V gene's germline CDR1 is ENHRY and CDR2 SYGVKD. The J segment lost 2 bases and the V segment lost 8 bases, leaving 26 bases of the junction unmatched.

The chain joins TRBV10-2 to TRBJ2-1, with D uncertain. The ends were cut back, 4 bases at V and 9 bases at J, with 7 bases in the middle. CDR1 WSHSY and CDR2 SAAADI come from the germline V gene. This CDR3 is built from 11 residues. The CDR3 region has the DNA TGCGCCAGCAGTGCCTCTGGTGAGCAGTTCTTC. Translating it yields CASSASGEQFF.

The table lists this clonotype with many counts. The V and J genes are TRBV5-6 and TRBJ2-1; tentative D call: TRBD1 (6 bases). CDR1 and CDR2 (germline): SGHDT, YYEEEE. The CDR3 sequence is 12 residues long. Trimming cost V 5 bases and J 15 bases, with 18 bases left between them. The CDR3 bases are TGTGCCAGCAGAGGGGGTGGAGTCGGGGCGTTCTTC. This gives the protein CASRGGGVGAFF.

This clonotype was picked up many times. V is TRBV25-1 and J is TRBJ2-1; D gene ambiguous. The V end was cut by 2 bases, the J end by 8 bases, with 13 bases between. Germline CDR1 reads MGHDK; CDR2 reads SYGVNS. The CDR3 is 14 residues long. CDR3 sequence (DNA): TGTGCCAGCAGTGAACTGGACCCCCTTCATGAGCAGTTCTTC. The encoded protein is CASSELDPLHEQFF.

This clonotype was counted only a few times. The chain joins TRBV27 to TRBJ2-1; D possibly uses TRBD1 or TRBD2 (5 bases each). With 5 bases removed from V and 2 bases from J, the gap between germline ends came to 10 bases. The CDR3 length is 14 residues. In germline, CDR1 is MNHEY, CDR2 SMNVEV (reference sequence). CDR3 sequence: CASSNQGAYNEQFF. In DNA, the CDR3 is TGTGCCAGCAGTAATCAGGGAGCCTACAATGAGCAGTTCTTC.

This clonotype was observed a handful of times. This CDR3 reads CSARDPPGGWGYTF. Here the CDR3 DNA reads TGCAGTGCTAGAGATCCCCCAGGGGGCTGGGGCTACACCTTC. This rearrangement joins TRBV20-1 to TRBJ1-2; 8 nucleotides agree with TRBD1. Germline CDR1 and CDR2: DFQATT and SNEGSKA (reference sequence). The CDR3 runs to 14 residues. Trimming removed 0 bases from V and 8 bases from J; junction bases left unmatched: 8.

This clonotype was seen repeatedly, ten times or more. This sequence joins TRBV28 and TRBJ1-1; no definite D call. The germline CDR1 and CDR2 sequences are MDHEN and SYDVKM. CDR3 length: 13 residues. The ends were cut back, 6 bases at V and 3 bases at J, with 11 bases in the middle. The CDR3 protein is CASRAGSYTEAFF. In nucleotides, the CDR3 is TGTGCCAGCAGGGCCGGGAGCTACACTGAAGCTTTCTTT. Complete variable domain (other parts from reference TRBV28 and TRBJ1-1): DVKVTQSSRYLVKRTGEKVFLECVQDMDHENMFWYRQDPGLGLRLIYFSYDVKMKEKGDIPEGYSVSREKKERFSLILESASTNQTSMYLCASRAGSYTEAFFGQGTRLTVV.